What follows are 25 T cell receptor beta chains derived from one specimen sequenced in a study of cytomegalovirus exposure and HLA in healthy donors (dated by TCRdb to 2015 to 2018). Library preparation was by the immunoSEQ multiplex PCR assay. For the multiplex PCR, a mixture combining 60 forward primers for TCR Vbeta segments and 13 reverse primers for TCR Jbeta segments was used. Sourced from immuneACCESS, this table was stored by TCRdb with only in-frame sequences that have V and J called. A share of the clones is absent; for the studies checked, an unresolved V gene accounts for under half, and the remainder has no known explanation. The sample profile shows some 110,000 clones; roughly three quarters of them were found once. The ten most abundant clones make up roughly 0.99% of the sample. Sequenced: PBMCs. These receptors were taken from a woman aged 25-40 years in good health and CMV-seronegative.

The V gene is TRBV6-5, the J gene TRBJ2-3; D might be TRBD2 (5 bases). V was trimmed by 5 bases and J by 6 bases, leaving 6 bases between them. The CDR3 sequence is 11 residues long. The germline CDR1 and CDR2 sequences are MNHEY and SVGAGI. Written as DNA, the CDR3 is TGTGCCAGCAGTAGGAGGGATACGCAGTATTTT. Its protein is CASSRRDTQYF.

The J gene is TRBJ1-1, the V gene TRBV7-6, with 7 bases matching TRBD1. V lost 1 base to trimming and J lost 4 bases; unmatched junction nucleotides: 6. The CDR3 has 15 amino acids. Germline loops: CDR1 SGHVS, CDR2 FNYEAQ. This CDR3 reads CASSLGNTGATEAFF. The CDR3, as DNA: TGTGCCAGCAGCTTAGGTAATACAGGGGCCACTGAAGCTTTCTTT.

This chain uses TRBV27 with TRBJ1-5; D not certain. Trimming cost V 0 bases and J 6 bases, with 9 bases left between them. The CDR3 runs 14 residues. The germline V gene has CDR1 MNHEY and CDR2 SMNVEV (reference sequence). CDR3 amino acids: CASSLSPRGQPQHF. CDR3 sequence (DNA): TGTGCCAGCAGTTTATCGCCCCGAGGTCAGCCCCAGCATTTT.

This chain joins TRBV9 and TRBJ2-3; TRBD2 agrees at 7 bases. CDR1 is SGDLS and CDR2 is YYNGEE in the germline V gene. With 3 bases clipped from V and 3 bases from J, the junction kept 4 bases outside the gene matches. This CDR3 comprises 14 residues. CDR3 sequence reads: CASSGGGRTDTQYF. CDR3 bases: TGTGCCAGCAGCGGGGGGGGTAGAACAGATACGCAGTATTTT.

The chain carries TRBV7-9 and TRBJ1-1, with no clear D. The CDR3 spans 14 residues. Trimming took off 3 bases at V and 1 base at J, with 9 bases between the two ends. Germline CDR1 and CDR2: SEHNR and FQNEAQ (reference sequence). The CDR3 region is CASSFSESNTEAFF. CDR3 bases: TGTGCCAGCAGCTTCAGCGAGTCGAACACTGAAGCTTTCTTT.

The genes are TRBV28 and TRBJ1-2, with TRBD1 matching 10 bases. Unmatched junction bases numbered 7, after V lost 2 bases and J lost 10 bases. Germline V gene lookup returns CDR1 MDHEN and CDR2 SYDVKM. CDR3 size: 14 residues. DNA for the CDR3: TGTGCCAGCAGTTTAATGGGGACAGGGGCTGACTACACCTTC. Translated: CASSLMGTGADYTF.

The chain joins TRBV4-3 to TRBJ2-1; 12 nucleotides align to TRBD2. This CDR3 is built from 16 residues. V lost 0 bases to trimming and J lost 10 bases; unmatched junction nucleotides: 7. Germline loops: CDR1 LGHNA, CDR2 YSLEER. DNA of the CDR3: TGCGCCAGCAGCCAAGATTTGACTAGCGGGAGTAGGGAGCAGTTCTTC. Amino acids: CASSQDLTSGSREQFF.

This chain connects TRBV2 to TRBJ1-4; D is ambiguous. Germline CDR1 reads SNHLY; CDR2 reads FYNNEI. V lost 7 bases and J 7 bases, leaving 13 bases between the germline ends. This CDR3 region has 13 residues. The CDR3 nucleotides read TGTGCCAGCACCGGGGAGTTGGGTGAAAAACTGTTTTTT. This gives the protein CASTGELGEKLFF.

This chain connects TRBV11-3 to TRBJ1-5; D not certain. Germline CDR1 is SGHNT and CDR2 is YENEEA. The CDR3 loop spans 16 amino acids. With 3 bases removed from V and 6 bases from J, the gap between germline ends came to 18 bases. The CDR3 reads CASSLGRDSSGQPQHF. The CDR3, as DNA: TGTGCCAGCAGCTTGGGGAGGGATTCGTCTGGTCAGCCCCAGCATTTT.

The rearrangement links TRBV9 to TRBJ2-7; tentative D call: TRBD1 (6 bases). The length of the CDR3 is 13 residues. Germline CDR1 SGDLS, CDR2 YYNGEE. V dropped 3 bases and J dropped 5 bases, with 12 bases sitting between them. The CDR3 DNA is TGTGCCAGCAGCGCGACAGGTGGGCACGAGCAGTACTTC. Its translation is CASSATGGHEQYF.

The chain recombines TRBV7-3 with TRBJ1-5, with 8 bases aligning to TRBD1. Germline V gene sequence: CDR1 SGHTA, CDR2 FQGTGA. There are 15 residues in the CDR3. Losses at the gene ends were 5 bases for V and 3 bases for J; bases not matched to a gene: 6. Here the CDR3 reads CASSQTGGNNQPQHF. CDR3 DNA sequence: TGTGCCAGCAGCCAAACAGGGGGGAACAATCAGCCCCAGCATTTT.

V is TRBV27 and J is TRBJ2-7; 9 positions match TRBD2. This CDR3 region has 15 residues. Germline V gene data show CDR1 as MNHEY and CDR2 as SMNVEV (reference sequence). After removal of 5 bases from V and 1 base from J, the junction contained 6 bases not matched to a gene. The CDR3 DNA is TGTGCCAGCAGTGCCCCGACTAGCGGATCCTACGAGCAGTACTTC. Translating it yields CASSAPTSGSYEQYF.

The chain is built from TRBV19 and TRBJ1-2; 8 bases line up with TRBD1. This CDR3 spans 14 amino acids. The germline CDR1 and CDR2 sequences are LNHDA and SQIVND (reference sequence). V dropped 4 bases and J dropped 3; count of bases not matched to a gene: 4. For the CDR3, the DNA is TGTGCCAGTAGTACAGGGGGCGACTACTATGGCTACACCTTC. Residues: CASSTGGDYYGYTF.

A word on this clone: The junction and the germline gene differ at one end; a read error may be behind it. The rearrangement links TRBV29-1 to TRBJ1-2; D ambiguous. This CDR3 has 13 amino acids. The germline V gene has CDR1 SQVTM and CDR2 ANQGSEA. In nucleotides, the CDR3 is TGCAGCGTTTTCTTTTCGGGGAACTATGGCGACACCTTC. The encoded protein is CSVFFSGNYGDTF.

This clone has only a few counts. The gene calls are TRBV15 and TRBJ2-7, with a weak D call TRBD2 (6 bases). The CDR3 extends over 16 amino acids. Deletions cut 0 bases from V and 4 bases from J, with 16 bases between. Germline V gene data show CDR1 as LNHNV and CDR2 as YYDKDF (reference sequence). Written as DNA, the CDR3 is TGTGCCACCAGCAGAGATATCATGGGGGAGGCTTACGAGCAGTACTTC. Its protein product is CATSRDIMGEAYEQYF.

The chain employs TRBV11-3 and TRBJ2-7, with 8 bases identical to TRBD2. The germline gives CDR1 SGHNT, CDR2 YENEEA. After removal of 1 base from V and 3 bases from J, the junction contained 5 bases not matched to a gene. The length of the CDR3 is 15 residues. This chain's CDR3 is CASSLAPLAVYEQYF. The CDR3 region has the DNA TGTGCCAGCAGCTTAGCCCCACTAGCGGTCTACGAGCAGTACTTC.

This rearrangement joins TRBV2 to TRBJ1-4, with D possibly matching TRBD1 (6 bases). The CDR3 is made up of 16 amino acids. Trimming cost V 5 bases and J 8 bases, with 21 bases left between them. Germline loops: CDR1 SNHLY, CDR2 FYNNEI. The CDR3 DNA reads TGTGCCAGCAGTCAACAGGGTGTAATAAGGTTCGAAAAACTGTTTTTT. It codes for CASSQQGVIRFEKLFF.

The table lists this clone with a count of one. The J gene is TRBJ2-3, the V gene TRBV21-1; TRBD2 is the table's D call, not checked against the DNA. TRBV21-1 is termed a pseudogene. The CDR3 sequence is 17 residues long. For the CDR3, the DNA is TGTGCCAGCAGCAAAGCCAGGACTAGCGGAAGCACAGATACGCAGTATTTT. Residues: CASSKARTSGSTDTQYF.

The V call is TRBV5-1, the J call TRBJ2-1, with 9 bases lining up with TRBD2. Germline CDR1 is SGHRS and CDR2 is YFSETQ. This CDR3 is 15 amino acids long. V lost 4 bases to trimming and J lost 7 bases; unmatched junction nucleotides: 9. CDR3 sequence (DNA): TGCGCCAGCAGCCCGATAGCGGGAGCGAATAATGAGCAGTTCTTC. Translation gives CASSPIAGANNEQFF.

The chain joins TRBV23-1 to TRBJ2-5, with D possibly TRBD1 on 5 matching bases. TRBV23-1 is sorted into the ORF group, with uncertain function. The CDR3 runs to 16 residues. V was cut by 0 bases and J by 3 bases, with 14 bases left in between. The CDR3 region is CASSQSGRVKEETQYF. CDR3 sequence (DNA): TGCGCCAGCAGTCAATCGGGCAGGGTAAAGGAAGAGACCCAGTACTTC.

V gene TRBV19 combines with J gene TRBJ2-5, with 7 bases lining up with TRBD2. The V gene end was trimmed by 4 bases and the J gene end by 4 bases; junction bases not matched to a gene: 9. Germline CDR1 and CDR2: LNHDA and SQIVND (reference sequence). CDR3 length equals 15 residues. The CDR3 DNA is TGTGCCAGTAGTAGATGGTTCAGGGAGGGAGAGACCCAGTACTTC. Protein sequence: CASSRWFREGETQYF.

The chain employs TRBV7-9 and TRBJ2-7, with a possible D match to TRBD2 (7 bases). CDR1 SEHNR and CDR2 FQNEAQ come from the germline V gene (reference sequence). This CDR3 comprises 15 residues. Trimming shortened V by 5 bases and J by 2 bases, and 16 bases separated the two germline ends. The CDR3, as DNA: TGTGCCAGCAGCCCCCAGGCGGGGGCCCCCTACGAGCAGTACTTC. It is translated as CASSPQAGAPYEQYF.

In nucleotides, the CDR3 is TGTGCCTGGGAACGGGGGGGGAACACTGAAGCTTTCTTT. It yields the protein CAWERGGNTEAFF. The rearrangement uses TRBV30 and TRBJ1-1; possibly TRBD1 for D (5 bases). Germline CDR1 is GTSNPN and CDR2 is SVGIG (reference sequence). With 5 bases removed from V and 1 base from J, the gap between germline ends came to 11 bases. CDR3 length equals 13 residues.

The V call is TRBV5-1, the J call TRBJ2-7; D is possibly TRBD2 (5 bases). Between the trimmed V and J ends, which lost 0 bases and 3 bases, there was a span of 16 bases. Germline CDR1 and CDR2: SGHRS and YFSETQ. This CDR3 region has 16 residues. The CDR3 region has the DNA TGCGCCAGCAGCTTGGTCAGCACCCGAAGCGGCTACGAGCAGTACTTC. It yields the protein CASSLVSTRSGYEQYF.

J is TRBJ2-1 and V is TRBV4-2, with D uncertain. Germline-derived CDR1 and CDR2 are LGHNA and YNFKEQ. The CDR3 sequence is 15 residues long. Trimming took off 2 bases at V and 2 bases at J, with 10 bases between the two ends. CDR3 protein: CASSQPRGAYNEQFF. The CDR3 region has the DNA TGTGCCAGCAGCCAACCGCGCGGCGCCTACAATGAGCAGTTCTTC.